The rows below give T cell receptor beta chains drawn from one sample of a study of PD-1 blockade in classical Hodgkin lymphoma. This table comes from immunoSEQ multiplex PCR, and its TCRdb copy is limited to in-frame clones, with some not included. In the table there are more than 140,000 clones, 78% of which are singletons. The source was peripheral blood mononuclear cells (PBMCs), collected before the second cycle of nivolumab. Receptor source: a human donor with classical Hodgkin lymphoma. Both conserved end residues are part of each CDR3. Each record gives: J gene, D gene, V gene, CDR3 length, clone size, CDR3 protein, CDR3 DNA. D genes are given only for firm matches. Only some rows state a clone size, as once, few, many or a class for expanded clones.

J: TRBJ2-5
D: NA
V: TRBV30
length: 13
size: NA
CDR3: CAWSVNAGETQYF
DNA: TGTGCCTGGAGTGTAAACGCAGGAGAGACCCAGTACTTC

J: TRBJ1-1
D: NA
V: TRBV10-3
length: 12
size: once
CDR3: CAISETQVGFIF
DNA: TGTGCCATCAGTGAAACACAGGTTGGCTTCATCTTT

J: TRBJ1-5
D: NA
V: TRBV7-3
length: 14
size: NA
CDR3: CASSATASNQPQHF
DNA: TGTGCCAGCAGCGCAACAGCTAGCAATCAGCCCCAGCATTTT

J: TRBJ1-5
D: NA
V: TRBV7-2
length: 16
size: NA
CDR3: CASSWAGTNSNQPQHF
DNA: TGTGCCAGCAGCTGGGCCGGGACCAATAGCAATCAGCCCCAGCATTTT

J: TRBJ1-1
D: NA
V: TRBV29-1
length: 13
size: NA
CDR3: CSAWTPMNTEAFF
DNA: TGCAGCGCATGGACACCCATGAACACTGAAGCTTTCTTT

J: TRBJ1-3
D: TRBD1
V: TRBV6-5
length: 15
size: once
CDR3: CASSRGPSSGNTIYF
DNA: TGTGCCAGCAGTAGGGGGCCTAGCTCTGGAAACACCATATATTTT

J: TRBJ2-5
D: NA
V: TRBV5-1
length: 12
size: many
CDR3: CASSLEGETQYF
DNA: TGCGCCAGCAGCTTGGAGGGGGAGACCCAGTACTTC

J: TRBJ1-3
D: NA
V: TRBV4-3
length: 17
size: NA
CDR3: CASSQDAGSGSGNTIYF
DNA: TGCGCCAGCAGCCAAGATGCAGGATCCGGTTCTGGAAACACCATATATTTT

J: TRBJ2-3
D: NA
V: TRBV19
length: 17
size: NA
CDR3: CASSIDPPRGGRDTQYF
DNA: TGTGCCAGTAGTATTGACCCCCCCAGGGGGGGCCGAGATACGCAGTATTTT

J: TRBJ1-1
D: TRBD1
V: TRBV5-1
length: 14
size: few
CDR3: CASSWSWTGGEAFF
DNA: TGCGCCAGCAGCTGGAGCTGGACAGGCGGGGAAGCTTTCTTT

J: TRBJ1-6
D: NA
V: TRBV2
length: 13
size: NA
CDR3: CASLQRNNSPLHF
DNA: TGTGCCAGTCTACAGCGCAATAATTCACCCCTCCACTTT

J: TRBJ2-5
D: TRBD2
V: TRBV5-6
length: 15
size: NA
CDR3: CASSWTSGGRETQYF
DNA: TGTGCCAGCAGCTGGACTAGCGGGGGTAGAGAGACCCAGTACTTC

J: TRBJ2-7
D: TRBD1
V: TRBV6-5
length: 13
size: NA
CDR3: CASSPGTGLEQYF
DNA: TGTGCCAGCAGTCCCGGGACAGGGTTAGAGCAGTACTTC

J: TRBJ2-7
D: NA
V: TRBV6-6
length: 13
size: NA
CDR3: CASSYRGTYEQYF
DNA: TGTGCCAGCAGTTACAGGGGTACCTACGAGCAGTACTTC

J: TRBJ2-2
D: TRBD1
V: TRBV28
length: 16
size: NA
CDR3: CASSLLTGGSTGELFF
DNA: TGTGCCAGCAGTCTGCTGACAGGGGGCAGCACCGGGGAGCTGTTTTTT

J: TRBJ2-3
D: TRBD2
V: TRBV5-1
length: 16
size: NA
CDR3: CASGGLAGGLADTQYF
DNA: TGCGCCAGCGGGGGACTAGCGGGAGGATTGGCAGATACGCAGTATTTT

J: TRBJ1-1
D: TRBD1
V: TRBV10-3
length: 16
size: once
CDR3: CAISESLPGQGPEAFF
DNA: TGTGCCATCAGTGAGTCCTTACCGGGACAGGGACCTGAAGCTTTCTTT

J: TRBJ1-5
D: NA
V: TRBV5-6
length: 14
size: NA
CDR3: CASSLGNVGQPQHF
DNA: TGTGCCAGCAGCTTAGGGAACGTTGGTCAGCCCCAGCATTTT

J: TRBJ1-6
D: NA
V: TRBV2
length: 15
size: few
CDR3: CASSGEQGWNSPLHF
DNA: TGTGCCAGCAGTGGGGAACAGGGTTGGAATTCACCCCTCCACTTT

J: TRBJ2-7
D: TRBD1
V: TRBV7-6
length: 15
size: NA
CDR3: CASSPGQGTQYEQYF
DNA: TGTGCCAGCAGCCCTGGACAGGGGACTCAATACGAGCAGTACTTC

J: TRBJ1-1
D: NA
V: TRBV28
length: 16
size: few
CDR3: CASRFPNYRSSTEAFF
DNA: TGTGCCAGCAGGTTTCCGAACTACAGGTCTTCCACTGAAGCTTTCTTT

J: TRBJ2-7
D: TRBD1
V: TRBV7-2
length: 14
size: NA
CDR3: CASSLGTGAYEQYF
DNA: TGTGCCAGCAGCTTAGGGACAGGGGCCTACGAGCAGTACTTC

J: TRBJ1-1
D: TRBD1
V: TRBV30
length: 12
size: NA
CDR3: CAWGTENTEAFF
DNA: TGTGCCTGGGGGACAGAGAACACTGAAGCTTTCTTT

J: TRBJ2-1
D: NA
V: TRBV4-3
length: 12
size: NA
CDR3: CASSQTGLEQFF
DNA: TGCGCCAGCAGCCAAACGGGACTGGAGCAGTTCTTC

J: TRBJ2-7
D: NA
V: TRBV9
length: 14
size: NA
CDR3: CASSVVAGWGEQYF
DNA: TGTGCCAGCAGCGTAGTAGCAGGGTGGGGTGAGCAGTACTTC

J: TRBJ1-5
D: NA
V: TRBV7-8
length: 15
size: NA
CDR3: CASSLAIWGDQPQHF
DNA: TGTGCCAGCAGCTTAGCGATCTGGGGAGATCAGCCCCAGCATTTT

J: TRBJ2-1
D: NA
V: TRBV11-2
length: 15
size: NA
CDR3: CASRQGPSPYNEQFF
DNA: TGTGCCAGCAGACAAGGCCCGTCGCCCTACAATGAGCAGTTCTTC

J: TRBJ2-3
D: NA
V: TRBV5-6
length: 16
size: NA
CDR3: CASSFGPSPPPDTQYF
DNA: TGTGCCAGCAGCTTCGGCCCTAGCCCCCCACCAGATACGCAGTATTTT

J: TRBJ2-7
D: NA
V: TRBV9
length: 16
size: NA
CDR3: CASSVDGTSSSYEQYF
DNA: TGTGCCAGCAGCGTAGATGGGACTTCCTCCTCCTACGAGCAGTACTTC

J: TRBJ2-3
D: NA
V: TRBV27
length: 12
size: NA
CDR3: CASSFSSDTQYF
DNA: TGTGCCAGCAGTTTCTCTTCAGATACGCAGTATTTT

J: TRBJ1-5
D: NA
V: TRBV23-1
length: 16
size: NA
CDR3: CASSQSKQMSNQPQHF
DNA: TGCGCCAGCAGTCAATCTAAACAGATGAGCAATCAGCCCCAGCATTTT

J: TRBJ1-2
D: NA
V: TRBV7-9
length: 14
size: NA
CDR3: CASSLVFAGSDYTF
DNA: TGTGCCAGCAGCTTAGTCTTTGCAGGGTCGGACTACACCTTC

J: TRBJ2-6
D: NA
V: TRBV27
length: 15
size: NA
CDR3: CASSSTGSGANVLTF
DNA: TGTGCCAGCAGTTCCACAGGGTCTGGGGCCAACGTCCTGACTTTC

J: TRBJ2-5
D: TRBD2
V: TRBV11-2
length: 17
size: NA
CDR3: CASSSRRRTSGQETQYF
DNA: TGTGCCAGCAGCTCCCGGCGAAGGACTAGCGGACAAGAGACCCAGTACTTC

J: TRBJ2-5
D: NA
V: TRBV11-2
length: 15
size: NA
CDR3: CASSFVRTIRETQYF
DNA: TGTGCCAGCAGCTTCGTCCGAACAATAAGGGAGACCCAGTACTTC

J: TRBJ2-5
D: NA
V: TRBV5-1
length: 13
size: NA
CDR3: CASSNRPQETQYF
DNA: TGCGCCAGCAGCAACAGACCACAAGAGACCCAGTACTTC

J: TRBJ2-3
D: TRBD2
V: TRBV7-3
length: 16
size: NA
CDR3: CASSLGLAGGPDTQYF
DNA: TGTGCCAGCAGCTTGGGACTAGCGGGAGGGCCAGATACGCAGTATTTT

J: TRBJ1-2
D: NA
V: TRBV19
length: 15
size: few
CDR3: CASSISRLEKGSYTF
DNA: TGTGCCAGTAGTATCTCCCGTCTAGAAAAGGGCAGCTACACCTTC

J: TRBJ2-1
D: NA
V: TRBV5-5
length: 15
size: once
CDR3: CASSLGGEAYNEQFF
DNA: TGTGCCAGCAGCTTGGGAGGGGAAGCCTACAATGAGCAGTTCTTC

J: TRBJ2-7
D: NA
V: TRBV7-2
length: 14
size: NA
CDR3: CASSLADGAYEQYF
DNA: TGTGCCAGCAGCCTGGCGGACGGAGCCTACGAGCAGTACTTC

J: TRBJ2-5
D: NA
V: TRBV10-3
length: 14
size: NA
CDR3: CAISESEAVETQYF
DNA: TGTGCCATCAGTGAGTCTGAAGCTGTGGAGACCCAGTACTTC

J: TRBJ2-7
D: NA
V: TRBV30
length: 15
size: few
CDR3: CAWSVGAGSGYEQYF
DNA: TGTGCCTGGAGTGTAGGGGCAGGGTCCGGTTACGAGCAGTACTTC

J: TRBJ1-6
D: TRBD1
V: TRBV9
length: 18
size: NA
CDR3: CASSLSSPLTGGWTPLHF
DNA: TGTGCCAGCAGCCTATCATCCCCCTTGACAGGGGGCTGGACACCCCTCCACTTT

J: TRBJ2-7
D: TRBD2
V: TRBV10-2
length: 11
size: NA
CDR3: CASRGGYEQYF
DNA: TGCGCCAGCAGGGGGGGGTACGAGCAGTACTTC

J: TRBJ1-2
D: NA
V: TRBV28
length: 13
size: NA
CDR3: CASSPSANYGYTF
DNA: TGTGCCAGCAGCCCTTCCGCTAACTATGGCTACACCTTC

J: TRBJ2-1
D: TRBD1
V: TRBV5-6
length: 13
size: NA
CDR3: CASSGQEYNEQFF
DNA: TGTGCCAGCAGCGGACAGGAGTACAATGAGCAGTTCTTC

J: TRBJ1-2
D: NA
V: TRBV19
length: 14
size: NA
CDR3: CASTDRPANYGYTF
DNA: TGTGCCAGTACCGACAGGCCAGCTAACTATGGCTACACCTTC

J: TRBJ2-1
D: NA
V: TRBV4-1
length: 15
size: few
CDR3: CASSQLALLANEQFF
DNA: TGCGCCAGCAGCCAATTGGCGCTTCTCGCCAATGAGCAGTTCTTC

J: TRBJ2-7
D: NA
V: TRBV7-9
length: 14
size: NA
CDR3: CASSLGDARDEQYF
DNA: TGTGCCAGCAGCTTAGGGGACGCCAGGGACGAGCAGTACTTC

J: TRBJ1-1
D: NA
V: TRBV5-5
length: 15
size: NA
CDR3: CASRPGTDMNTEAFF
DNA: TGTGCCAGCAGGCCCGGGACGGACATGAACACTGAAGCTTTCTTT

J: TRBJ1-5
D: NA
V: TRBV19
length: 15
size: NA
CDR3: CASTLAGGVGQPQHF
DNA: TGTGCCAGTACCCTCGCGGGGGGGGTGGGCCAGCCCCAGCATTTT